This T cell receptor beta chain was sequenced in a study of long-term antiretroviral therapy in people with HIV. A v3.0 immunoSEQ assay was performed at survey level. The data were produced by immunoSEQ multiplex PCR, yet TCRdb's version contains in-frame clones alone and is incomplete. In the table there are roughly 20,000 clones, roughly 85% of which are singletons. V shed 2 bases, J shed 5 bases, and the junction held 6 bases outside the gene matches. The CDR3 length is 16 residues. Germline V gene data show CDR1 as MNHEY and CDR2 as SVGAGI. Sequencing was performed on unsorted PBMCs, taken 4.1 years after starting antiretroviral therapy. The chain joins TRBV6-5 to TRBJ2-1, with 10 positions matching TRBD1. The sequence was collected from a woman aged 40 to 50 with HIV. CDR3 nucleotides: TGTGCCAGCAGTTACCTTAGCGGGACAGGGGACAATGAGCAGTTCTTC. This translates into CASSYLSGTGDNEQFF.